This passage covers 20 T cell receptor beta chains from one sample sequenced in a study of cytomegalovirus exposure and HLA in healthy donors. The PCR contained 60 Vbeta and 13 Jbeta primers. The table came from immunoSEQ multiplex PCR; TCRdb's copy has only in-frame clones and leaves some out. This table holds under 250,000 clones, 75% to 85% found once. The sample consisted of PBMCs. The receptors come from a woman between 35 and 50 years old in good health and CMV-seronegative.

The V and J genes are TRBV19 and TRBJ2-6; D is perhaps TRBD1 (6 bases). Trimming stripped 4 bases from V and 0 bases from J, with 10 bases between. The CDR3 is 16 residues long. The germline V gene encodes CDR1 LNHDA and CDR2 SQIVND (reference sequence). The CDR3 nucleotides read TGTGCCAGTAGTAGGTTGGACAGCTCTGGGGCCAACGTCCTGACTTTC. It is translated as CASSRLDSSGANVLTF.

This clone was seen more than once but under ten times. This sequence joins TRBV2 and TRBJ1-4; 7 positions agree with TRBD1. The CDR3 covers 15 residues. Germline V CDR1 and CDR2: SNHLY, FYNNEI. V lost 6 bases to trimming and J lost 3 bases; unmatched junction nucleotides: 7. CDR3 sequence reads: CASRPRGAPNEKLFF. The CDR3 DNA sequence: TGTGCCAGCAGGCCCAGGGGGGCCCCTAATGAAAAACTGTTTTTT.

The chain links TRBV7-2 to TRBJ2-1, with 12 bases lining up with TRBD2. With V trimmed by 5 bases and J by 8 bases, 10 bases remained unmatched. CDR1 and CDR2 (germline): SGHTA, FQGNSA. The CDR3 is 16 residues long. The CDR3 nucleotides are TGTGCCAGCAGCCCAAGGCTAGCGGGAGGGCCGTATGAGCAGTTCTTC. This gives the protein CASSPRLAGGPYEQFF.

J is TRBJ2-7 and V is TRBV5-6, with 9 bases fitting TRBD1. The J segment lost 2 bases and the V segment lost 5 bases, leaving 8 bases of the junction unmatched. The CDR3 sequence is 15 residues long. Germline V gene lookup returns CDR1 SGHDT and CDR2 YYEEEE. CDR3 amino acids: CASSDWTGEAYEQYF. The DNA of the CDR3 is TGTGCCAGCAGTGATTGGACAGGGGAGGCCTACGAGCAGTACTTC.

The CDR3 region is CASLKDGAGKQFF. The CDR3 nucleotides are TGTGCCAGCCTCAAGGACGGCGCGGGGAAGCAGTTCTTC. This chain links TRBV2 with TRBJ2-1; D perhaps matches TRBD2 (6 bases). The CDR3 loop spans 13 amino acids. V gave up 8 bases and J gave up 11 bases, with 19 bases separating them. CDR1 is SNHLY and CDR2 is FYNNEI in the germline V gene.

The chain combines TRBV19 with TRBJ2-6; TRBD1 is a possible D gene (5 bases). This CDR3 is built from 13 residues. Trimming removed 6 bases from V and 4 bases from J, with 7 bases in between. Germline lookup yields CDR1 LNHDA and CDR2 SQIVND (reference sequence). CDR3 sequence: CASSQGGANVLTF. As DNA, the CDR3 is TGTGCCAGTAGCCAGGGAGGGGCCAACGTCCTGACTTTC.

V usage is TRBV2 and J usage is TRBJ1-6, with a tentative D call TRBD1 (6 bases). Germline values: CDR1 SNHLY, CDR2 FYNNEI. With 10 bases removed from V and 5 bases from J, the gap between germline ends came to 15 bases. The CDR3 contains 14 residues. DNA of the CDR3: TGTGCCACCTTGGGACACGTGAATAATTCACCCCTCCACTTT. Translation: CATLGHVNNSPLHF.

The gene calls are TRBV7-2 and TRBJ2-7, with 7 bases lining up with TRBD1. Germline assignment: CDR1 SGHTA and CDR2 FQGNSA. The CDR3 has 15 residues. The J segment lost 0 bases and the V segment lost 4 bases, leaving 6 bases of the junction unmatched. The CDR3 loop reads CASSYTTGHSYEQYF. CDR3 DNA: TGTGCCAGCAGCTATACGACAGGGCACTCCTACGAGCAGTACTTC.

The chain uses TRBV10-3 and TRBJ2-3; 12 bases map to TRBD2. J was trimmed by 4 bases and V by 4 bases; bases with no gene match: 9. The CDR3 totals 17 residues. The germline V gene encodes CDR1 ENHRY and CDR2 SYGVKD. The CDR3, as DNA: TGTGCCATCAGTGTTAGACTAGCGGGGGAGGGCCCAGATACGCAGTATTTT. Amino acids: CAISVRLAGEGPDTQYF.

V usage is TRBV27 and J usage is TRBJ2-1; 7 positions agree with TRBD1. V gave up 3 bases and J gave up 2 bases; unmatched junction bases: 4. This CDR3 contains 15 residues. Germline V gene lookup returns CDR1 MNHEY and CDR2 SMNVEV (reference sequence). The CDR3 protein is CASSFDRVTYNEQFF. The CDR3 DNA reads as TGTGCCAGCAGTTTCGACAGGGTCACCTACAATGAGCAGTTCTTC.

The V call is TRBV15, the J call TRBJ2-3; the D is unclear. The V gene's germline CDR1 is LNHNV and CDR2 YYDKDF (reference sequence). The CDR3 contains 14 residues. The V gene lost 0 bases and the J gene lost 4 bases, with 8 bases spanning the gap. The CDR3 nucleotides read TGTGCCACCAGCAGAGATCTTACGGCAGATACGCAGTATTTT. Residues: CATSRDLTADTQYF.

V and J are TRBV13 and TRBJ2-1; 11 bases are a match to TRBD2. The CDR3 has 16 residues. V lost 6 bases to trimming and J lost 8 bases; unmatched junction nucleotides: 12. CDR1 and CDR2 from the germline V gene are PRHDT and FYEKMQ (reference sequence). CDR3 coding DNA: TGTGCCAGCAGTCCACGGTCGACTAGCGGGAACGATGAGCAGTTCTTC. It encodes CASSPRSTSGNDEQFF.

The chain carries TRBV4-2 and TRBJ1-2; D unresolved. Germline CDR1 and CDR2: LGHNA and YNFKEQ. The CDR3 consists of 12 residues. V was clipped by 1 base and J by 8 bases, with 8 bases between them. The CDR3 here is CASSQGSGGYTF. CDR3 coding DNA: TGTGCCAGCAGCCAAGGGAGTGGCGGCTACACCTTC.

CDR3 protein: CATSQTGVGNTIYF. CDR3 in DNA: TGTGCCACCTCCCAGACAGGGGTCGGAAACACCATATATTTT. The chain uses TRBV19 and TRBJ1-3; the match to TRBD1 covers 8 bases. J lost 4 bases, V lost 10 bases, and 9 bases had no gene match. Per germline, CDR1 LNHDA and CDR2 SQIVND (reference sequence). The CDR3 length is 14 residues.

This sequence joins TRBV30 and TRBJ2-3; maybe TRBD2 (6 bases). Germline V CDR1 and CDR2: GTSNPN, SVGIG (reference sequence). V lost 4 bases to trimming and J lost 3 bases, with 11 bases between them. The CDR3 is 13 amino acids. CDR3 sequence reads: CAWTGERTDTQYF. CDR3 DNA sequence: TGTGCCTGGACGGGGGAGAGGACAGATACGCAGTATTTT.

The J gene is TRBJ1-6, the V gene TRBV5-1; D possibly corresponds to TRBD1 (6 bases). The germline V and J ends were trimmed by 4 bases and 13 bases, with 15 bases remaining between them. Germline loops: CDR1 SGHRS, CDR2 YFSETQ. CDR3 length: 13 residues. The CDR3 coding sequence is TGCGCCAGCAGCGGGGGACAAAATCGGCCCCTCCACTTT. Protein sequence: CASSGGQNRPLHF.

The rearrangement joins TRBV7-6 to TRBJ2-7; the D is unclear. The germline CDR1 and CDR2 sequences are SGHVS and FNYEAQ. Deletions cut 2 bases from V and 1 base from J, with 6 bases between. The CDR3 covers 13 residues. The CDR3 region has the DNA TGTGCCAGCAGCTTATTTCTATCCTACGAGCAGTACTTC. The encoded protein is CASSLFLSYEQYF.

This clone was counted between two and nine times. The chain recombines TRBV2 with TRBJ2-1; 10 bases are a match to TRBD2. This CDR3 spans 14 amino acids. Germline CDR1 is SNHLY and CDR2 is FYNNEI. Unmatched junction bases numbered 7, after V lost 10 bases and J lost 4 bases. In nucleotides, the CDR3 is TGTGCCAAACAGCGGGAGGGCCCTTACAATGAGCAGTTCTTC. Amino acids: CAKQREGPYNEQFF.

The rearrangement uses TRBV28 and TRBJ2-7; TRBD1 aligns across 7 bases. Germline V gene sequence: CDR1 MDHEN, CDR2 SYDVKM. The junction had 8 bases not matched to a gene; V was cut back by 11 bases and J by 4 bases. The CDR3 consists of 12 residues. The CDR3 spells CAAQGVGYEQYF. CDR3 coding DNA: TGTGCCGCCCAGGGGGTTGGTTACGAGCAGTACTTC.

J is TRBJ2-1 and V is TRBV27, with 7 bases that match TRBD2. The V and J ends lost 4 bases and 0 bases, in that order; junction bases with no gene match: 3. Germline assignment: CDR1 MNHEY and CDR2 SMNVEV (reference sequence). The CDR3 spans 15 residues. Here the CDR3 reads CASSWEGPSYNEQFF. The CDR3 DNA reads as TGTGCCAGCAGTTGGGAGGGGCCCTCCTACAATGAGCAGTTCTTC.